The 29 T cell receptor beta chains below come from one sample, sequenced in a study of shared clonotypes between healthy human individuals. Naive-designated CD8 cells lacked CD45RO, were positively enriched for CCR7, and omitted terminally differentiated effector memory CD45RA+ cells. The protocol was immunoSEQ multiplex PCR, while the TCRdb copy is restricted to in-frame clones and leaves out a portion. The sample holds about 2.1 million clones, around 93% seen once. Sequenced material: naive CD8+ T cells from PBMCs. The receptors were sampled from a man younger than 30 in good health. Some clones in this sample may be carry-over from other donors' samples.

Details on this clone: Distinct nucleotide sequences in the sample also encode this CDR3. The V and J genes are TRBV28 and TRBJ1-5; D gene unclear. The germline V gene has CDR1 MDHEN and CDR2 SYDVKM. The CDR3 spans 15 residues. V lost 2 bases and J 0 bases, leaving 8 bases between the germline ends. CDR3 residues: CASSLTAYSNQPQHF. In DNA, the CDR3 is TGTGCCAGCAGTTTAACGGCTTATAGCAATCAGCCCCAGCATTTT.

The chain has TRBV19 and TRBJ2-7; 8 bases agree with TRBD2. This CDR3 region has 13 residues. Germline V gene lookup returns CDR1 LNHDA and CDR2 SQIVND (reference sequence). With 7 bases clipped from V and 3 bases from J, the junction kept 5 bases outside the gene matches. CDR3 in amino acids: CASKASGYYEQYF. The CDR3, as DNA: TGTGCCAGTAAGGCTAGCGGGTACTACGAGCAGTACTTC. The full variable domain, in which reference TRBV19 and TRBJ2-7 provide the parts outside the CDR3, is DGGITQSPKYLFRKEGQNVTLSCEQNLNHDAMYWYRQDPGQGLRLIYYSQIVNDFQKGDIAEGYSVSREKKESFPLTVTSAQKNPTAFYLCASKASGYYEQYFGPGTRLTVT.

The chain combines TRBV6-6 with TRBJ1-1; D gene ambiguous. Trimming stripped 0 bases from V and 4 bases from J, with 9 bases between. Germline assignment: CDR1 MNHNY and CDR2 SVGAGI (reference sequence). The CDR3 is 14 amino acids. The CDR3 nucleotides read TGTGCCAGCAGTTACTCGAGGGCGGCCACTGAAGCTTTCTTT. It specifies CASSYSRAATEAFF.

The chain combines TRBV5-6 with TRBJ1-1, with 7 bases fitting TRBD1. The CDR3 extends over 14 amino acids. Germline V gives CDR1 SGHDT, CDR2 YYEEEE. V was clipped by 2 bases and J by 1 base; unmatched bases: 2. Here the CDR3 DNA reads TGTGCCAGCAGCTTCGGGACAGCGAACACTGAAGCTTTCTTT. It encodes CASSFGTANTEAFF.

The table lists this clone with a count of one. V and J are TRBV7-3 and TRBJ2-2, with D tentatively TRBD1 or TRBD2 (5 bases each). Trimming took off 1 base at V and 6 bases at J, with 15 bases between the two ends. Germline V lookup: CDR1 SGHTA, CDR2 FQGTGA. This CDR3 comprises 16 residues. Here the CDR3 reads CASSLIGALYAGELFF. The CDR3 DNA reads as TGTGCCAGCAGCTTAATCGGGGCCCTTTACGCCGGGGAGCTGTTTTTT.

A note on this clone: This same CDR3 is encoded by further DNA sequences in the sample. The V call is TRBV11-3, the J call TRBJ1-1; D ambiguous. V gave up 1 base and J gave up 1 base, with 4 bases separating them. Germline V gene lookup returns CDR1 SGHNT and CDR2 YENEEA. CDR3 size: 13 residues. In DNA form, the CDR3 reads TGTGCCAGCAGCTTAGGATGGAACACTGAAGCTTTCTTT. Translation gives CASSLGWNTEAFF.

This clone was recorded once. The genes are TRBV5-4 and TRBJ1-1; D not certain. The CDR3 runs 12 residues. Looked up from germline, CDR1 is SGHNT and CDR2 is YYREEE (reference sequence). V was clipped by 5 bases and J by 1 base, with 6 bases between them. The CDR3 here is CASRGGNTEAFF. The CDR3 DNA reads as TGTGCCAGCAGGGGCGGGAACACTGAAGCTTTCTTT.

This sequence joins TRBV28 and TRBJ2-7; either TRBD1 or TRBD2 may fit D (5 bases each). The CDR3 is made up of 13 amino acids. V was shortened by 8 bases and J by 7 bases, with 18 bases between the two germline ends. Per the germline V gene, CDR1 is MDHEN and CDR2 is SYDVKM. CDR3 sequence reads: CASQKGRGLEQYF. CDR3 bases: TGTGCCAGCCAAAAGGGACGGGGATTAGAGCAGTACTTC. The full variable domain, completed using reference TRBV28 and TRBJ2-7, is DVKVTQSSRYLVKRTGEKVFLECVQDMDHENMFWYRQDPGLGLRLIYFSYDVKMKEKGDIPEGYSVSREKKERFSLILESASTNQTSMYLCASQKGRGLEQYFGPGTRLTVT.

The chain recombines TRBV27 with TRBJ1-2, with TRBD1 identical over 8 bases. The germline V gene has CDR1 MNHEY and CDR2 SMNVEV (reference sequence). The CDR3 runs to 12 residues. With V trimmed by 6 bases and J by 7 bases, 4 bases remained unmatched. The CDR3 region is CASRDRGFGYTF. Here the CDR3 DNA reads TGTGCCAGCAGAGACAGGGGATTTGGCTACACCTTC.

This chain uses TRBV29-1 with TRBJ1-1; 7 bases align to TRBD1. CDR1 and CDR2 from the germline V gene are SQVTM and ANQGSEA. This CDR3 is 14 amino acids long. The junction had 6 bases not matched to a gene; V was cut back by 5 bases and J by 0 bases. The CDR3 loop is CSVPGQGVNTEAFF. CDR3 nucleotides: TGCAGCGTTCCAGGGCAGGGGGTGAACACTGAAGCTTTCTTT.

The V and J genes are TRBV7-6 and TRBJ2-3; 7 bases are a match to TRBD2. Germline CDR1 reads SGHVS; CDR2 reads FNYEAQ. The CDR3 extends over 17 amino acids. The J segment lost 7 bases and the V segment lost 0 bases, leaving 13 bases of the junction unmatched. In DNA form, the CDR3 reads TGTGCCAGCAGCTTAGCCCCCGCGGGGGAGGGTTTCAATACGCAGTATTTT. Its translation: CASSLAPAGEGFNTQYF.

This clone showed up just once. Additional DNA sequences in this sample encode the identical CDR3. V usage is TRBV9 and J usage is TRBJ2-1, with D maybe TRBD2 (5 bases). Germline V gene sequence: CDR1 SGDLS, CDR2 YYNGEE. The CDR3 totals 14 residues. The V end was cut by 2 bases, the J end by 2 bases, with 8 bases between. CDR3 protein: CASSVSGTYNEQFF. CDR3 coding DNA: TGTGCCAGCAGCGTGAGCGGAACCTACAATGAGCAGTTCTTC.

The genes are TRBV13 and TRBJ2-1; D call uncertain. The V end lost 5 bases, the J end lost 8 bases, and 16 bases lay between the germline ends. Germline lookup yields CDR1 PRHDT and CDR2 FYEKMQ (reference sequence). CDR3 length: 14 residues. The CDR3 loop reads CASSPKPAGDEQFF. Here the CDR3 DNA reads TGTGCCAGCAGCCCGAAGCCTGCTGGGGATGAGCAGTTCTTC. The variable domain in full, with the rest retrieved from reference TRBV13 and TRBJ2-1, is AAGVIQSPRHLIKEKRETATLKCYPIPRHDTVYWYQQGPGQDPQFLISFYEKMQSDKGSIPDRFSAQQFSDYHSELNMSSLELGDSALYFCASSPKPAGDEQFFGPGTRLTVL.

This clone was counted once. The rearrangement uses TRBV29-1 and TRBJ2-3, with no clear D. Germline CDR1 SQVTM, CDR2 ANQGSEA. There are 16 residues in the CDR3. V lost 3 bases to trimming and J lost 6 bases, with 22 bases between them. The DNA of the CDR3 is TGCAGCGTTGAGGCAACTTCAGTAAATGTTTTGGATACGCAGTATTTT. Translated, it gives CSVEATSVNVLDTQYF.

V and J are TRBV28 and TRBJ2-3; no clear D. V was shortened by 8 bases and J by 13 bases, with 19 bases between the two germline ends. Germline CDR1 reads MDHEN; CDR2 reads SYDVKM. The CDR3 is 12 amino acids. This CDR3 reads CASGWAGEEKYF. DNA of the CDR3: TGTGCCAGCGGGTGGGCTGGGGAAGAAAAGTATTTT.

The V call is TRBV29-1, the J call TRBJ2-7; 11 bases match TRBD2. Germline V lookup: CDR1 SQVTM, CDR2 ANQGSEA. V gave up 6 bases and J gave up 1 base; unmatched junction bases: 2. The CDR3 is 13 amino acids. The CDR3 region has the DNA TGCAGCGTGACTAGCGGGGAGTCCTACGAGCAGTACTTC. Translation gives CSVTSGESYEQYF.

About this clone: Within the sample, other DNA sequences also encode this same CDR3. The chain is built from TRBV29-1 and TRBJ2-1; TRBD2 aligns across 10 bases. V was clipped by 2 bases and J by 4 bases; unmatched bases: 2. Germline V gene sequence: CDR1 SQVTM, CDR2 ANQGSEA. There are 14 residues in the CDR3. The CDR3 spells CSVERTSGYNEQFF. The CDR3 DNA reads as TGCAGCGTTGAACGGACTAGCGGTTACAATGAGCAGTTCTTC.

The chain links TRBV6-5 to TRBJ2-7, with D perhaps matching TRBD1 or TRBD2 (5 bases each). The CDR3 is 15 residues long. Germline CDR1 and CDR2: MNHEY and SVGAGI. V dropped 5 bases and J dropped 4 bases, with 18 bases sitting between them. Here the CDR3 DNA reads TGTGCCAGCAGTCCCCAGAGGGGCGCATCTTACGAGCAGTACTTC. Its protein is CASSPQRGASYEQYF.

This clone was detected once. The V call is TRBV28, the J call TRBJ1-4; TRBD1 might be the D (6 bases). Trimming cost V 5 bases and J 7 bases, with 14 bases left between them. Germline CDR1 and CDR2: MDHEN and SYDVKM. The CDR3 spans 14 residues. The CDR3 DNA is TGTGCCAGCAGTCCTCAGGGGAACCTTGAAAAACTGTTTTTT. Encoded protein: CASSPQGNLEKLFF.

The rearrangement uses TRBV5-6 and TRBJ2-5; a possible D gene is TRBD1 (6 bases). V was shortened by 4 bases and J by 5 bases, with 21 bases between the two germline ends. CDR3 length: 16 amino acids. Germline lookup yields CDR1 SGHDT and CDR2 YYEEEE. As DNA, the CDR3 is TGTGCCAGCAGCCCTCAGACAGGTCCTGCGAGGGAGACCCAGTACTTC. It translates to CASSPQTGPARETQYF.

V and J are TRBV2 and TRBJ2-7; 11 bases are a match to TRBD2. V trimming: 6 bases; J trimming: 0 bases; junction bases outside the gene matches: 7. The CDR3 sequence is 16 residues long. Germline V gene sequence: CDR1 SNHLY, CDR2 FYNNEI. The CDR3 sequence is CASRPTSGRSSYEQYF. The CDR3 region has the DNA TGTGCCAGCAGGCCCACTAGCGGGAGAAGCTCCTACGAGCAGTACTTC.

The chain recombines TRBV4-3 with TRBJ2-7, with D possibly matching TRBD2 (6 bases). The germline V gene has CDR1 LGHNA and CDR2 YSLEER. The V gene lost 1 base and the J gene lost 5 bases, with 15 bases spanning the gap. The CDR3 is made up of 15 amino acids. As DNA, the CDR3 is TGCGCCAGCAGCCAAGGGACCGGGGGAAAGAACGAGCAGTACTTC. Its translation is CASSQGTGGKNEQYF.

This sequence joins TRBV28 and TRBJ1-2; D is unclear. V lost 7 bases, J lost 0 bases, and 15 bases lay in between. Per germline, CDR1 MDHEN and CDR2 SYDVKM. The CDR3 covers 15 residues. The CDR3 sequence is CASTPILEANYGYTF. The CDR3 bases are TGTGCCAGCACCCCGATCCTGGAAGCTAACTATGGCTACACCTTC.

The chain has TRBV9 and TRBJ2-1, with 9 bases that match TRBD2. This CDR3 contains 15 residues. Unmatched junction bases numbered 5, after V lost 3 bases and J lost 4 bases. Germline CDR1 reads SGDLS; CDR2 reads YYNGEE. CDR3 in amino acids: CASSDTSGPYNEQFF. For the CDR3, the DNA is TGTGCCAGCAGCGACACTAGCGGGCCTTACAATGAGCAGTTCTTC.

This clone was picked up a small number of times. J is TRBJ1-2 and V is TRBV5-4; no clear D. Trimming removed 9 bases from V and 1 base from J, with 10 bases in between. The germline V gene encodes CDR1 SGHNT and CDR2 YYREEE (reference sequence). The CDR3 sequence is 12 residues long. The CDR3 loop is CATEEVNYGYTF. For the CDR3, the DNA is TGTGCCACCGAGGAGGTTAACTATGGCTACACCTTC.

This chain joins TRBV7-9 and TRBJ1-1; 7 bases fit TRBD1. Per the germline V gene, CDR1 is SEHNR and CDR2 is FQNEAQ (reference sequence). Germline trimming cut 0 bases from V and 9 bases from J; bases unmatched to any gene: 1. The CDR3 is 12 amino acids. CDR3 protein: CASSLAQGQAFF. CDR3 DNA: TGTGCCAGCAGCTTAGCACAGGGGCAAGCTTTCTTT.

On this clone: Other DNA sequences in this specimen translate into the identical CDR3. The chain combines TRBV6-1 with TRBJ2-1, with D uncertain. The CDR3 loop spans 15 amino acids. Germline CDR1 MNHNS, CDR2 SASEGT. Trimming removed 2 bases from V and 0 bases from J, with 8 bases in between. The CDR3 DNA reads as TGTGCCAGCAGTGAACGAGGCAGCTCCTACAATGAGCAGTTCTTC. Protein: CASSERGSSYNEQFF.

This clone was observed a handful of times. Other nucleotide sequences in the sample specify the same CDR3. The chain employs TRBV6-5 and TRBJ1-1; possible D gene TRBD1, 5 bases. Trimming left V 5 bases short and J 4 bases short, with 8 bases between. CDR1 is MNHEY and CDR2 is SVGAGI in the germline V gene. This CDR3 comprises 12 residues. The CDR3 sequence is CASSPGSTEAFF. In DNA form, the CDR3 reads TGTGCCAGCAGTCCAGGGAGCACTGAAGCTTTCTTT.

About this clone itself: This sample also contains other DNA sequences that code for the same CDR3. This chain links TRBV9 with TRBJ2-2; D possibly corresponds to TRBD1 (5 bases). The CDR3 length is 15 residues. Germline CDR1 and CDR2: SGDLS and YYNGEE. The V and J ends lost 0 bases and 2 bases respectively, with 8 bases between them. In DNA, the CDR3 is TGTGCCAGCAGCGTAGGGGGCGGCAACACCGGGGAGCTGTTTTTT. Translation gives CASSVGGGNTGELFF.